Below are 27 T cell receptor beta chains sequenced from a single sample in a study of T cells in Graves' hyperthyroidism and ophthalmopathy. RNA transcripts yielded amplified TCR beta CDR3 regions. TCR CDR3 underwent first-round RT-PCR with the HTBI primer set. TCRdb fed the multiplex PCR reads into MiXCR, producing one record per CDR3 protein. The sample includes just over 550,000 distinct CDR3 sequences, around 45% of them seen just once. Sequencing was done on a sample of peripheral blood or thyroid tissue (not recorded which). The source is a woman in her late teens or twenties with Graves' hyperthyroidism.

This clonotype was detected once. Because it lacks the conserved phenylalanine or tryptophan at the end, this CDR3 is likely a read error. The DNA is omitted, as the CDR3 cannot be located on it reliably, and the CDR3 follows TCRdb's listing. The chain carries TRBV15 and TRBJ2-6. Germline CDR1 and CDR2: LNHNV and YYDKDF (reference sequence). The CDR3 is 9 residues long, counting both termini. The CDR3 protein is CATSRAATS.

Ten or more counts support this clonotype. The gene calls are TRBV2 and TRBJ2-6, with unresolved D. V was clipped by 7 bases and J by 1 base, with 8 bases between them. This CDR3 spans 14 amino acids. CDR1 and CDR2 from the germline V gene are SNHLY and FYNNEI. CDR3 in amino acids: CASMMASGANVLTF. CDR3 DNA: TGTGCCAGCATGATGGCGTCTGGGGCCAACGTCCTGACTTTC.

This clonotype was observed at least ten times. This chain connects TRBV15 to TRBJ2-2; no reliable D call. This CDR3 spans 14 amino acids. Germline CDR1 and CDR2: LNHNV and YYDKDF (reference sequence). V was trimmed by 1 base and J by 3 bases, leaving 6 bases between them. The CDR3 is CATSRALDTGELFF. Here the CDR3 DNA reads TGTGCCACCAGCAGAGCCCTAGACACCGGGGAGCTGTTTTTT.

This clonotype was found a few times. The V gene is TRBV29-1, the J gene TRBJ1-3; D is possibly TRBD1 (6 bases). Germline CDR1 is SQVTM and CDR2 is ANQGSEA. Between the trimmed V and J ends, which lost 1 base and 0 bases, there was a span of 16 bases. CDR3 size: 17 residues. For the CDR3, the DNA is TGCAGCGTTGAAGTAAGGGTCCAGGGGCACTCTGGAAACACCATATATTTT. It is translated as CSVEVRVQGHSGNTIYF. Full variable domain (remainder filled in from reference TRBV29-1 and TRBJ1-3): SAVISQKPSRDICQRGTSLTIQCQVDSQVTMMFWYRQQPGQSLTLIATANQGSEATYESGFVIDKFPISRPNLTFSTLTVSNMSPEDSSIYLCSVEVRVQGHSGNTIYFGEGSWLTVV.

The chain has TRBV20-1 and TRBJ2-5; a possible D gene is TRBD2 (5 bases). The length of the CDR3 is 10 residues. Trimming left V 4 bases short and J 11 bases short, with 11 bases between. Looked up from germline, CDR1 is DFQATT and CDR2 is SNEGSKA (reference sequence). This chain's CDR3 is CSATFPGQYF. The CDR3 coding sequence is TGCAGTGCTACCTTCCCGGGACAGTACTTC.

This clonotype appeared many times. The J gene is TRBJ1-1, the V gene TRBV12-3 or TRBV12-4; no clear D gene. The CDR3 runs 13 residues. Trimming took off 5 bases at V and 0 bases at J, with 7 bases between the two ends. This CDR3 is CASSSPLNTEAFF. The CDR3 DNA reads TGTGCCAGCAGTAGCCCCCTGAACACTGAAGCTTTCTTT.

This clonotype was picked up a small number of times. The rearrangement joins TRBV25-1 to TRBJ1-2; 7 bases match TRBD1. This CDR3 has 13 residues. Germline trimming cut 8 bases from V and 2 bases from J; bases unmatched to any gene: 5. In germline, CDR1 is MGHDK, CDR2 SYGVNS. CDR3 protein: CASSTGQNYGYTF. CDR3 bases: TGTGCCAGCTCAACGGGACAGAACTATGGCTACACCTTC.

This clonotype was recorded at least ten times. The chain couples TRBV2 to TRBJ2-7; 7 bases align to TRBD1. V shed 6 bases, J shed 3 bases, and the junction held 5 bases outside the gene matches. The CDR3 runs to 13 residues. Germline CDR1 is SNHLY and CDR2 is FYNNEI. CDR3 in DNA: TGTGCCAGCAGCACCGGACAGGTCTACGAGCAGTACTTC. The encoded protein is CASSTGQVYEQYF.

The CDR3 nucleotides are TGCAGTGCTTTTCGGACAACCCCCAGCGAGACCCAGTACTTC. Translating gives CSAFRTTPSETQYF. The chain is built from TRBV20-1 and TRBJ2-5; TRBD1 is a possible D gene (5 bases). The V and J ends lost 5 bases and 5 bases respectively, with 18 bases between them. Germline V gene data show CDR1 as DFQATT and CDR2 as SNEGSKA (reference sequence). This CDR3 contains 14 residues.

The chain uses TRBV29-1 and TRBJ1-4; D is uncertain. Germline values: CDR1 SQVTM, CDR2 ANQGSEA. V lost 8 bases and J lost 8, with 15 bases in between. CDR3 length: 12 amino acids. Here the CDR3 reads CSYAGIEEKLFF. The CDR3 coding sequence is TGCAGCTATGCGGGTATCGAGGAAAAACTGTTTTTT.

This clonotype was seen a handful of times. The CDR3 nucleotides are TGTGCCAGCAGTTTCGGAGAGTACGAGACCCAGTACTTC. Translated, it gives CASSFGEYETQYF. The chain couples TRBV2 to TRBJ2-5; D gene unclear. V was trimmed by 5 bases and J by 5 bases, leaving 12 bases between them. The length of the CDR3 is 13 residues. Germline loops: CDR1 SNHLY, CDR2 FYNNEI.

This clonotype appeared many times. In nucleotides, the CDR3 is TGTGCCAGCAGCCTAATTGTGGGTCAGCCCCAGCATTTT. This codes for CASSLIVGQPQHF. The J gene is TRBJ1-5, the V gene TRBV7-9; D remains ambiguous. Germline V gene lookup returns CDR1 SEHNR and CDR2 FQNEAQ (reference sequence). The V end lost 5 bases, the J end lost 6 bases, and 11 bases lay between the germline ends. The length of the CDR3 is 13 residues.

The V call is TRBV7-9, the J call TRBJ2-6, with D tentatively TRBD1 or TRBD2 (5 bases each). Trimming pared 0 bases from V and 2 bases from J, leaving 17 bases between. Looked up from germline, CDR1 is SEHNR and CDR2 is FQNEAQ (reference sequence). This CDR3 has 19 residues. The CDR3: CASSLATYEGYPGANVLTF. The CDR3 nucleotides read TGTGCCAGCAGCTTAGCCACTTACGAGGGGTATCCTGGGGCCAACGTCCTGACTTTC. The full variable domain, rest sourced from reference TRBV7-9 and TRBJ2-6, is DTGVSQNPRHKITKRGQNVTFRCDPISEHNRLYWYRQTLGQGPEFLTYFQNEAQLEKSRLLSDRFSAERPKGSFSTLEIQRTEQGDSAMYLCASSLATYEGYPGANVLTFGAGSRLTVL.

The chain is built from TRBV7-3 and TRBJ1-1; unclear D gene. The V and J ends lost 1 base and 1 base respectively, with 13 bases between them. The CDR3 contains 16 residues. Germline CDR1 is SGHTA and CDR2 is FQGTGA. CDR3 amino acids: CASSLRSGTWNTEAFF. The CDR3 region has the DNA TGTGCCAGCAGCTTAAGGTCGGGAACATGGAACACTGAAGCTTTCTTT.

This clonotype was observed many times. The chain joins TRBV2 to TRBJ2-5; perhaps TRBD1 as D (6 bases). V lost 6 bases and J 1 base, leaving 15 bases between the germline ends. The length of the CDR3 is 15 residues. Per the germline V gene, CDR1 is SNHLY and CDR2 is FYNNEI. CDR3 sequence: CASSLSRGVQETQYF. The CDR3, as DNA: TGTGCCAGCAGCCTCAGCAGGGGTGTCCAAGAGACCCAGTACTTC.

This sequence joins TRBV7-6 and TRBJ1-1; D may be TRBD1 (5 bases). V was trimmed by 5 bases and J by 5 bases, leaving 24 bases between them. Germline lookup yields CDR1 SGHVS and CDR2 FNYEAQ. The CDR3 consists of 17 residues. The CDR3 DNA sequence: TGTGCCAGCAGCCAAGACAGCGTCAGCAGACTTGGAACTGAAGCTTTCTTT. It yields the protein CASSQDSVSRLGTEAFF.

The chain employs TRBV29-1 and TRBJ1-5, with D perhaps matching TRBD1 (6 bases). CDR1 is SQVTM and CDR2 is ANQGSEA in the germline V gene. The CDR3 has 13 residues. V dropped 3 bases and J dropped 6 bases, with 12 bases sitting between them. The CDR3 protein is CSVEGGPSQPQHF. DNA of the CDR3: TGCAGCGTTGAGGGGGGGCCTAGTCAGCCCCAGCATTTT.

V gene TRBV4-3 combines with J gene TRBJ1-5; 8 bases are a match to TRBD1. The trim removed 0 bases at V and 4 bases at J, leaving 2 bases unmatched. Germline V gene data show CDR1 as LGHNA and CDR2 as YSLEER. The CDR3 consists of 15 residues. The CDR3: CASSQDQGANQPQHF. Here the CDR3 DNA reads TGCGCCAGCAGCCAAGATCAGGGGGCGAATCAGCCCCAGCATTTT.

V is TRBV7-8 and J is TRBJ1-1; maybe TRBD1 (5 bases). V was shortened by 5 bases and J by 2 bases, with 12 bases between the two germline ends. This CDR3 region has 14 residues. Per germline, CDR1 SGHVS and CDR2 FQNEAQ. This chain's CDR3 is CASSTPWDNTEAFF. In nucleotides, the CDR3 is TGTGCCAGCAGCACCCCGTGGGACAACACTGAAGCTTTCTTT.

This clonotype was found a few times. The gene calls are TRBV4-3 and TRBJ2-5; 7 bases match TRBD1. Germline V gene sequence: CDR1 LGHNA, CDR2 YSLEER. CDR3 length equals 15 residues. V lost 4 bases, J lost 4 bases, and 9 bases stayed unmatched. CDR3 amino acids: CASSPQTGSGETQYF. CDR3 nucleotide sequence: TGCGCCAGCAGCCCTCAGACAGGGTCGGGAGAGACCCAGTACTTC.

V gene TRBV2 combines with J gene TRBJ2-5; 11 bases map to TRBD1. The CDR3 length is 15 residues. The ends lost 4 bases at V and 5 bases at J; junction bases unmatched: 6. From germline, CDR1 is SNHLY and CDR2 FYNNEI. The CDR3 is CASSVGQGARETQYF. CDR3 coding DNA: TGTGCCAGCAGTGTCGGACAGGGGGCGAGGGAGACCCAGTACTTC.

The rearrangement links TRBV7-9 to TRBJ1-2, with 7 positions matching TRBD1. The V segment lost 1 base and the J segment 4 bases; nucleotides outside the gene matches: 3. CDR3 length: 14 residues. Germline assignment: CDR1 SEHNR and CDR2 FQNEAQ (reference sequence). This chain's CDR3 is CASSLGGQSYGYTF. The CDR3 DNA is TGTGCCAGCAGCTTAGGGGGACAGTCCTATGGCTACACCTTC.

The chain links TRBV20-1 to TRBJ2-5, with 8 bases matching TRBD1. V was clipped by 4 bases and J by 2 bases; unmatched bases: 9. The CDR3 runs 15 residues. Germline assignment: CDR1 DFQATT and CDR2 SNEGSKA (reference sequence). This CDR3 reads CSAKRAQGVQETQYF. Written as DNA, the CDR3 is TGCAGTGCTAAAAGAGCACAGGGGGTACAAGAGACCCAGTACTTC.

Remarks on this clonotype: Possible read error: a much larger clone is one base away. The V and J genes are TRBV29-1 and TRBJ1-2; weak D call: TRBD1 (6 bases). V was clipped by 8 bases and J by 8 bases, with 18 bases between them. The CDR3 consists of 12 residues. CDR1 is SQVTM, CDR2 ANQGSEA, per germline. The CDR3 reads CSLSPGGIGYTF. CDR3 coding DNA: TGCAGCCTTTCCCCCGGGGGCATAGGCTACACCTTC.

This clonotype was found once. V usage is TRBV30 and J usage is TRBJ2-7; D gene unclear. Germline assignment: CDR1 GTSNPN and CDR2 SVGIG (reference sequence). Between the trimmed V and J ends, which lost 1 base and 2 bases, there was a span of 9 bases. There are 13 residues in the CDR3. The CDR3 nucleotides read TGTGCCTGGAGTGCAGATCTAGCCTACGAGCAGTACTTC. This translates into CAWSADLAYEQYF.

V is TRBV29-1 and J is TRBJ1-3; D ambiguous. This CDR3 has 12 residues. V was shortened by 8 bases and J by 0 bases, with 8 bases between the two germline ends. Germline CDR1 is SQVTM and CDR2 is ANQGSEA. The CDR3 is CSLQLSGNTIYF. The CDR3 DNA reads TGCAGCCTCCAGCTCTCTGGAAACACCATATATTTT.

V and J are TRBV5-8 and TRBJ2-6; D remains unclear. Germline lookup yields CDR1 SGHTS and CDR2 YDEGEE. Between the trimmed V and J ends, which lost 8 bases and 2 bases, there was a span of 14 bases. This CDR3 comprises 15 residues. CDR3 sequence: CARSVMRTGANVLTF. Written as DNA, the CDR3 is TGTGCCAGGTCTGTTATGAGGACTGGGGCCAACGTCCTGACTTTC.